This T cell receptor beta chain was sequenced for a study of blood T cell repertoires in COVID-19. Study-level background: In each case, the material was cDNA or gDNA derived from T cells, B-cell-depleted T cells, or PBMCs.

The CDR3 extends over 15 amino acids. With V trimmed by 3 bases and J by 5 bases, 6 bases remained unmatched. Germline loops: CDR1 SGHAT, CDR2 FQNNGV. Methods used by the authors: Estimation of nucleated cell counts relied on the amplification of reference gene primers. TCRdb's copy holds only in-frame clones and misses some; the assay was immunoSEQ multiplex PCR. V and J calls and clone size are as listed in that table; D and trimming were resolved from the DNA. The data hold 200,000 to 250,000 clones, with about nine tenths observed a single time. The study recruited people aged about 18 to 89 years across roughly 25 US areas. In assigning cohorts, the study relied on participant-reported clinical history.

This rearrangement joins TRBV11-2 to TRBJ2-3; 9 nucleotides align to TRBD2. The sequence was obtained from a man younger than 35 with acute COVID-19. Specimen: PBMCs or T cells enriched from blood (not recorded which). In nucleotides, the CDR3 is TGTGCCAGCAGCTTCGCGGGAGGGCCTGTAGATACGCAGTATTTT. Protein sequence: CASSFAGGPVDTQYF.